This passage covers 5 T cell receptor beta chains from one sample sequenced in a study of blood T cells in healthy people across ages. Combining a sample-barcoded 5' primer with a J-beta primer mix, a second PCR ran for roughly 6 to 11 cycles. TCRdb reprocessed the 5' RACE reads with MiXCR, giving one entry per CDR3 protein. Found here are approximately 580,000 distinct CDR3 sequences, 20% to 30% of them singletons; the top ten hold roughly 9%. A further study also used this sample, focusing on T cells of mothers and their children.

The sequencing sample was made of blood. The receptor source for this set is a boy aged 10-17 years in good health.

This clonotype was counted between two and nine times. This chain connects TRBV9 to TRBJ2-1; D may be TRBD2 (5 bases). The length of the CDR3 is 12 residues. V was clipped by 5 bases and J by 2 bases, with 5 bases between them. Germline-derived CDR1 and CDR2 are SGDLS and YYNGEE. The CDR3 is CASRGAYNEQFF. In nucleotides, the CDR3 is TGTGCCAGCAGGGGAGCCTACAATGAGCAGTTCTTC. Full variable domain (missing parts from reference TRBV9 and TRBJ2-1): DSGVTQTPKHLITATGQRVTLRCSPRSGDLSVYWYQQSLDQGLQFLIQYYNGEERAKGNILERFSAQQFPDLHSELNLSSLELGDSALYFCASRGAYNEQFFGPGTRLTVL.

The rearrangement uses TRBV4-3 and TRBJ1-3; weak D call: TRBD1 (5 bases). The CDR3 is 16 residues long. V lost 4 bases and J lost 0, with 13 bases in between. Germline CDR1 LGHNA, CDR2 YSLEER. This chain's CDR3 is CASSLDRGTSGNTIYF. The CDR3 region has the DNA TGCGCCAGCAGCCTCGACCGGGGCACCTCTGGAAACACCATATATTTT.

This clonotype was found a few times. The V and J genes are TRBV6-5 and TRBJ1-1, with D unclear. V shed 1 base and J shed 0 bases, with 9 bases lying between them. The CDR3 sequence is 15 residues long. Germline V gives CDR1 MNHEY, CDR2 SVGAGI. The CDR3 region is CASSYWEGLNTEAFF. CDR3 DNA sequence: TGTGCCAGCAGTTACTGGGAGGGCTTGAACACTGAAGCTTTCTTT.

The table lists this clonotype with many counts. The DNA for the CDR3 is TGCAGCGTCTCCCGGAGCTCCTACAATGAGCAGTTCTTC. Translating it yields CSVSRSSYNEQFF. The chain couples TRBV29-1 to TRBJ2-1; D not certain. The V and J ends lost 6 bases and 0 bases respectively, with 9 bases between them. The CDR3 extends over 13 amino acids. Germline-derived CDR1 and CDR2 are SQVTM and ANQGSEA.

The gene calls are TRBV28 and TRBJ2-7, with D perhaps matching TRBD1 (5 bases). Trimming left V 2 bases short and J 3 bases short, with 14 bases between. CDR1 is MDHEN, CDR2 SYDVKM, per germline. The CDR3 consists of 15 residues. The CDR3 loop reads CASSLRGARFYEQYF. Written as DNA, the CDR3 is TGTGCCAGCAGTTTAAGGGGTGCCAGATTCTACGAGCAGTACTTC.